These 25 T cell receptor beta chains came from one sample sequenced in a study of T cell responses to AZD1222 COVID-19 vaccine. Sequenced by immunoSEQ multiplex PCR; TCRdb stores in-frame clones only, minus some. The sample yields 45,000 to 55,000 clones, around four fifths seen once. The sequences come from peripheral blood, collected on day 0 of AZD1222 vaccination. These receptors came from an adult in good health.

V is TRBV6-5 and J is TRBJ1-6; D may be TRBD1 (6 bases). The ends were cut back, 5 bases at V and 7 bases at J, with 9 bases in the middle. Germline V lookup: CDR1 MNHEY, CDR2 SVGAGI. The CDR3 extends over 13 amino acids. CDR3: CASSRQGNSPLHF. DNA of the CDR3: TGTGCCAGCAGTAGGCAGGGGAATTCACCCCTCCACTTT.

The chain employs TRBV11-3 and TRBJ2-7; D remains unclear. Between the trimmed V and J ends, which lost 7 bases and 3 bases, there was a span of 28 bases. CDR3 size: 18 residues. The germline V gene has CDR1 SGHNT and CDR2 YENEEA. For the CDR3, the DNA is TGTGCCAGCATCATAACTTGGGCAGTTCGCCGACCGTACTACGAGCAGTACTTC. Its protein product is CASIITWAVRRPYYEQYF.

The chain carries TRBV3-1 (or the pseudogene TRBV3-2) and TRBJ1-3; TRBD1 might be the D (5 bases). The V gene's germline CDR1 is LGHDT and CDR2 YNNKEL (reference sequence). V was shortened by 6 bases and J by 1 base, with 10 bases between the two germline ends. CDR3 length equals 14 residues. The CDR3 sequence: CASSSRESGNTIYF. The CDR3 nucleotides are TGTGCCAGCAGTTCCAGGGAATCTGGAAACACCATATATTTT.

This chain links TRBV6-6 with TRBJ2-7; 9 bases fit TRBD1. The V gene's germline CDR1 is MNHNY and CDR2 SVGAGI (reference sequence). V lost 7 bases to trimming and J lost 1 base; unmatched junction nucleotides: 8. The CDR3 runs 15 residues. CDR3 DNA: TGTGCCAGCAACAAAAGACAGGGGGGTTCCTACGAGCAGTACTTC. Its protein product is CASNKRQGGSYEQYF.

This chain connects TRBV18 to TRBJ1-2, with D perhaps TRBD1 (6 bases). The ends were cut back, 6 bases at V and 10 bases at J, with 12 bases in the middle. CDR1 KGHSH and CDR2 LQKENI come from the germline V gene. The CDR3 runs 11 residues. CDR3 sequence: CASSHRDFYTF. DNA for the CDR3: TGTGCCAGCTCCCACAGGGACTTCTACACCTTC.

The V gene is TRBV6-5, the J gene TRBJ2-5, with D perhaps matching TRBD2 (5 bases). Trimming pared 8 bases from V and 5 bases from J, leaving 21 bases between. This CDR3 has 15 amino acids. Germline V gives CDR1 MNHEY, CDR2 SVGAGI. This CDR3 reads CASCTYWARRETQYF. CDR3 in DNA: TGTGCCAGCTGCACTTATTGGGCGAGGAGGGAGACCCAGTACTTC.

This chain uses TRBV10-3 with TRBJ1-1, with D possibly being TRBD1 (5 bases). CDR3 size: 13 residues. Trimming shortened V by 6 bases and J by 2 bases, and 10 bases separated the two germline ends. Germline V gives CDR1 ENHRY, CDR2 SYGVKD. The CDR3 is CAIRSGPNTEAFF. The DNA of the CDR3 is TGTGCCATCAGATCGGGGCCAAACACTGAAGCTTTCTTT.

This clone showed up just a few times. The chain combines TRBV5-1 with TRBJ2-7; D possibly corresponds to TRBD1 (6 bases). Between the trimmed V and J ends, which lost 2 bases and 3 bases, there was a span of 21 bases. This CDR3 comprises 17 residues. Germline V CDR1 and CDR2: SGHRS, YFSETQ. CDR3 sequence: CASSFGRTRGGSYEQYF. The DNA of the CDR3 is TGCGCCAGCAGCTTCGGCAGGACCCGAGGGGGAAGCTACGAGCAGTACTTC. Drawing the rest from reference TRBV5-1 and TRBJ2-7, the complete variable domain is KAGVTQTPRYLIKTRGQQVTLSCSPISGHRSVSWYQQTPGQGLQFLFEYFSETQRNKGNFPGRFSGRQFSNSRSEMNVSTLELGDSALYLCASSFGRTRGGSYEQYFGPGTRLTVT.

The chain links TRBV5-1 to TRBJ2-7; perhaps D is TRBD1 or TRBD2 (5 bases each). V was pared by 2 bases and J by 2 bases, with 11 bases between. Per the germline V gene, CDR1 is SGHRS and CDR2 is YFSETQ. The length of the CDR3 is 14 residues. The CDR3 region is CASSFQGEPYEQYF. The CDR3, as DNA: TGCGCCAGCAGCTTCCAGGGAGAGCCCTACGAGCAGTACTTC.

J is TRBJ1-1 and V is TRBV19; D is unclear. V was trimmed by 4 bases and J by 1 base, leaving 13 bases between them. The CDR3 is made up of 15 amino acids. Germline CDR1 is LNHDA and CDR2 is SQIVND (reference sequence). The CDR3 spells CASSRFRPPNTEAFF. The CDR3 coding sequence is TGTGCCAGTAGTAGGTTCCGGCCTCCGAACACTGAAGCTTTCTTT.

The chain joins TRBV20-1 to TRBJ1-1; D is uncertain. CDR1 and CDR2 (germline): DFQATT, SNEGSKA (reference sequence). Between the trimmed V and J ends, which lost 3 bases and 4 bases, there was a span of 6 bases. CDR3 size: 11 residues. The CDR3 DNA reads TGCAGTGCTAGGGTTGGCACTGAAGCTTTCTTT. This codes for CSARVGTEAFF.

This chain connects TRBV28 to TRBJ2-7; no clear D. Germline loops: CDR1 MDHEN, CDR2 SYDVKM. The V end was cut by 8 bases, the J end by 4 bases, with 12 bases between. The CDR3 is made up of 12 amino acids. The CDR3 DNA reads TGTGCCAGCCTAAGAGACGGGTACGAGCAGTACTTC. This gives the protein CASLRDGYEQYF.

Notes on this clone: At one end the junction does not follow the germline gene, possibly because of a read error. The chain carries TRBV7-7 and TRBJ2-5, with D possibly being TRBD1 or TRBD2 (5 bases each). The CDR3 length is 17 residues. Germline CDR1 and CDR2: SSHAT and FNYEAQ (reference sequence). Here the CDR3 DNA reads TGTGCTAGCAGCCACTCAAGGAGCAGGGACCCCCAAGAGACCCAGTACTTC. As protein: CASSHSRSRDPQETQYF.

The chain couples TRBV11-2 to TRBJ1-1; D call uncertain. The CDR3 has 13 amino acids. Trimming removed 1 base at V and 3 bases at J, with 6 bases between. Germline V lookup: CDR1 SGHAT, CDR2 FQNNGV. The CDR3 DNA reads as TGTGCCAGCAGCTTAGGGAGTCACACTGAAGCTTTCTTT. Translated, it gives CASSLGSHTEAFF.

This rearrangement joins TRBV10-3 to TRBJ1-1; TRBD1 might be the D (5 bases). CDR3 length: 11 residues. Germline V gives CDR1 ENHRY, CDR2 SYGVKD. Between the trimmed V and J ends, which lost 11 bases and 5 bases, there was a span of 12 bases. For the CDR3, the DNA is TGTGCCGCCGGAAGGGGTACTGAAGCTTTCTTT. Amino acids: CAAGRGTEAFF.

The genes are TRBV30 and TRBJ1-5; the D gene is possibly TRBD1 (5 bases). Germline values: CDR1 GTSNPN, CDR2 SVGIG (reference sequence). The CDR3 is 15 amino acids. Trimming took off 5 bases at V and 0 bases at J, with 14 bases between the two ends. The CDR3 region is CAWAAGTYSNQPQHF. In DNA, the CDR3 is TGTGCCTGGGCCGCAGGGACGTATAGCAATCAGCCCCAGCATTTT.

The chain has TRBV19 and TRBJ1-2; D remains unclear. Looked up from germline, CDR1 is LNHDA and CDR2 is SQIVND (reference sequence). The ends were cut back, 3 bases at V and 5 bases at J, with 13 bases in the middle. This CDR3 is 14 amino acids long. The CDR3 loop reads CASSMIGSTYGYTF. In nucleotides, the CDR3 is TGTGCCAGTAGTATGATCGGCAGCACGTATGGCTACACCTTC. Based on the CDR3 plus reference TRBV19 and TRBJ1-2, the full variable domain is DGGITQSPKYLFRKEGQNVTLSCEQNLNHDAMYWYRQDPGQGLRLIYYSQIVNDFQKGDIAEGYSVSREKKESFPLTVTSAQKNPTAFYLCASSMIGSTYGYTFGSGTRLTVV.

The chain uses TRBV5-1 and TRBJ1-2, with unresolved D. Per the germline V gene, CDR1 is SGHRS and CDR2 is YFSETQ. This CDR3 comprises 17 residues. The V end was cut by 4 bases, the J end by 0 bases, with 19 bases between. This CDR3 reads CASSMARTDTTNYGYTF. In DNA form, the CDR3 reads TGCGCCAGCAGCATGGCGAGGACGGATACTACTAACTATGGCTACACCTTC.

The genes are TRBV6-5 and TRBJ1-1; no clear D gene. CDR1 and CDR2 (germline): MNHEY, SVGAGI. Trimming took off 6 bases at V and 10 bases at J, with 15 bases between the two ends. The CDR3 length is 12 residues. The CDR3 loop reads CASRVGTSRAFF. As DNA, the CDR3 is TGTGCCAGCAGAGTTGGTACCTCGCGAGCTTTCTTT.

V is TRBV7-9 and J is TRBJ2-3, with D tentatively TRBD1 (5 bases). Germline lookup yields CDR1 SEHNR and CDR2 FQNEAQ (reference sequence). This CDR3 region has 14 residues. Trimming removed 4 bases from V and 4 bases from J, with 12 bases in between. CDR3 DNA: TGTGCCAGCAGCTCTGGACACCTTGCAGATACGCAGTATTTT. Translation: CASSSGHLADTQYF.

In this sample, this clone turned up a few times. The chain couples TRBV6-1 to TRBJ1-5; possibly TRBD1 for D (5 bases). Germline lookup yields CDR1 MNHNS and CDR2 SASEGT. This CDR3 is built from 17 residues. V was clipped by 4 bases and J by 0 bases, with 16 bases between them. This CDR3 reads CASSGGGNRYSNQPQHF. In DNA form, the CDR3 reads TGTGCCAGCAGTGGGGGGGGAAACAGATATAGCAATCAGCCCCAGCATTTT.

V usage is TRBV6-5 and J usage is TRBJ1-6; unclear D gene. Deletions cut 7 bases from V and 0 bases from J, with 10 bases between. Germline CDR1 and CDR2: MNHEY and SVGAGI. The CDR3 runs to 15 residues. The CDR3 loop reads CASTSGGSYNSPLHF. As DNA, the CDR3 is TGTGCCAGCACCTCCGGCGGCTCCTATAATTCACCCCTCCACTTT.

In this sample, this clone turned up a few times. The J gene is TRBJ1-1, the V gene TRBV5-1, with 9 nucleotides matching TRBD1. This CDR3 contains 14 residues. The J segment lost 6 bases and the V segment lost 4 bases, leaving 7 bases of the junction unmatched. CDR1 and CDR2 from the germline V gene are SGHRS and YFSETQ. The CDR3 nucleotides read TGCGCCAGCAGCGGGACAGGGCGGGTCGCTGAAGCTTTCTTT. Translating gives CASSGTGRVAEAFF. Looking up the rest from reference TRBV5-1 and TRBJ1-1 gives the full variable domain: KAGVTQTPRYLIKTRGQQVTLSCSPISGHRSVSWYQQTPGQGLQFLFEYFSETQRNKGNFPGRFSGRQFSNSRSEMNVSTLELGDSALYLCASSGTGRVAEAFFGQGTRLTVV.

This clone was counted only a few times. The rearrangement links TRBV5-5 to TRBJ1-3, with a possible D match to TRBD1 (6 bases). This CDR3 has 17 residues. Germline V lookup: CDR1 SGHKS, CDR2 YYEKEE (reference sequence). V was cut by 4 bases and J by 0 bases, with 17 bases left in between. CDR3 bases: TGTGCCAGCAGCGCATACAGGGTCAGAGGCTCTGGAAACACCATATATTTT. Its protein product is CASSAYRVRGSGNTIYF.

The chain carries TRBV23-1 and TRBJ2-7; 9 nucleotides align to TRBD2. TRBV23-1 is treated as an ORF (open reading frame) with a function not yet certain. The CDR3 contains 15 residues. Here the CDR3 reads CARPGTSKPSREQYF. CDR3 in DNA: TGCGCAAGACCCGGGACTAGCAAACCATCTCGGGAGCAGTACTTC.